A selection of T cell receptor beta chains follows, all from one sample in a study of blood T cells in healthy people across ages. MiXCR was run by TCRdb on the 5' RACE reads, yielding one entry per CDR3 protein. The repertoire consists of 800,000 to 950,000 distinct CDR3 sequences, with 40% to 60% occurring once and the leading ten covering about an eighth. The sample comprised blood. The receptors derive from a man aged 25-45 years in good health. The CDR3 runs from the conserved cysteine through the conserved F or W. The order of the fields is clone size, V gene, D gene, J gene, CDR3 protein, CDR3 DNA. The D gene is left open where the match is weak. Not all rows give a size; the values are once, few, many and, for expanded clones, a class.

-	TRBV9	TRBD1	TRBJ1-2	CASSGRTGYGYTF	TGTGCCAGCAGCGGACGGACAGGCTATGGCTACACCTTC
-	TRBV2	-	TRBJ2-5	CASSALEGNSGYF	TGTGCCAGCAGTGCCCTAGAAGGCAATTCCGGGTACTTC
-	TRBV7-8	-	TRBJ2-3	CASSPMGSSTDTQYF	TGTGCCAGCAGCCCGATGGGCAGTAGCACAGATACGCAGTATTTT
once	TRBV30	-	TRBJ1-1	CAWSVLTEAFF	TGTGCCTGGAGTGTATTGACTGAAGCTTTCTTT
-	TRBV20-1	TRBD2	TRBJ2-3	CSARDLAGVGTDTQYF	TGCAGTGCTAGAGATCTGGCGGGAGTGGGGACAGATACGCAGTATTTT
-	TRBV5-1	-	TRBJ1-2	CASSLYQDDYGYTF	TGCGCCAGCAGCTTGTATCAGGACGACTATGGCTACACCTTC
-	TRBV18	-	TRBJ1-6	CASSPTVGQSNSPLHF	TGTGCCAGCTCACCAACGGTTGGGCAGTCAAATTCACCCCTCCACTTT
few	TRBV6-2/TRBV6-3	-	TRBJ2-1	CASSYSPAETYNEQFF	TGTGCCAGCAGTTACTCACCGGCAGAGACCTACAATGAGCAGTTCTTC
-	TRBV29-1	TRBD2	TRBJ2-1	CSVVRASGRNEQFF	TGCAGCGTTGTCAGGGCTAGCGGGAGAAATGAGCAGTTCTTC
many	TRBV28	TRBD2	TRBJ2-5	CASSLRGLASETQYF	TGTGCCAGCAGTTTGCGGGGACTAGCATCGGAGACCCAGTACTTC
few	TRBV6-2/TRBV6-3	-	TRBJ2-5	CASSYPRTIVETQYF	TGTGCCAGCAGTTACCCCCGGACTATCGTGGAGACCCAGTACTTC
few	TRBV27	-	TRBJ2-1	CASSFGLQQDNEQFF	TGTGCCAGCAGTTTCGGCCTACAGCAAGACAATGAGCAGTTCTTC
-	TRBV12-3/TRBV12-4	-	TRBJ2-1	CASSPPGPLPKEQFF	TGTGCCAGCAGTCCCCCGGGGCCCCTGCCCAAGGAGCAGTTCTTC
-	TRBV4-1	-	TRBJ1-2	CASSQGQSTNYGYTF	TGCGCCAGCAGCCAAGGGCAGTCAACCAACTATGGCTACACCTTC
once	TRBV2	-	TRBJ2-7	CASGDRSQYF	TGTGCCAGCGGAGACAGGTCCCAGTACTTC
many	TRBV5-1	TRBD1	TRBJ1-1	CASSSGTGNTEAFF	TGCGCCAGCAGCTCGGGGACAGGAAACACTGAAGCTTTCTTT